This T cell receptor beta chain emerged from a study of PD-L1 blockade in urothelial cancer. Study context: After treatment start, blood was analyzed at 3 weeks (second dose) and at 6 weeks. Median blood clonality was around 0.086, with tens of thousands of unique TCRs.

Clones were sequenced by immunoSEQ multiplex PCR, and TCRdb holds only the in-frame ones, with some missing. The repertoire holds about 100,000 clones, around 93% seen once, with approximately 1% in the top ten. V was clipped by 3 bases and J by 1 base, with 6 bases between them. The CDR3 consists of 13 residues. Germline CDR1 is SNHLY and CDR2 is FYNNEI. The chain combines TRBV2 with TRBJ1-1; D call uncertain. The source of this sequence is an elderly woman with urothelial cancer. Specimen: PBMCs, collected around atezolizumab (anti-PD-L1) treatment. As DNA, the CDR3 is TGTGCCAGCAGTGACAGGTCGAACACTGAAGCTTTCTTT. It codes for CASSDRSNTEAFF.